The 4 T cell receptor beta chains below come from one sample, sequenced in a study of cytomegalovirus exposure and HLA in healthy donors. The PCR made use of 60 Vbeta and 13 Jbeta primers. The repertoire was sequenced with immunoSEQ multiplex PCR; TCRdb's copy has only in-frame clones and lacks some. The sample holds approximately 210,000 clones, around 79% seen once. The sequenced sample consisted of PBMCs. These receptors were obtained from a male donor in good health and CMV-seronegative.

The chain joins TRBV27 to TRBJ1-3; 9 positions match TRBD1. The CDR3 length is 13 residues. The V gene's germline CDR1 is MNHEY and CDR2 SMNVEV (reference sequence). J was trimmed by 3 bases and V by 6 bases; bases with no gene match: 0. In DNA form, the CDR3 reads TGTGCCAGCAGGGGACAGGGTGGAAACACCATATATTTT. It translates to CASRGQGGNTIYF.

This clone was recorded once. The chain joins TRBV27 to TRBJ2-2; 7 bases map to TRBD2. J gave up 4 bases and V 7 bases, and 9 bases lay outside the gene matches. The germline gives CDR1 MNHEY, CDR2 SMNVEV (reference sequence). This CDR3 has 15 amino acids. The chain's CDR3 is CASTELGGGTGELFF. The CDR3 nucleotides are TGTGCCAGCACCGAATTGGGGGGGGGCACCGGGGAGCTGTTTTTT.

V is TRBV5-1 and J is TRBJ1-1; no firm D call. Germline CDR1 and CDR2: SGHRS and YFSETQ. Trimming shortened V by 1 base and J by 2 bases, and 9 bases separated the two germline ends. The CDR3 totals 14 residues. The CDR3 nucleotides read TGCGCCAGCAGCTTGACTTCAGGAAACACTGAAGCTTTCTTT. Translation: CASSLTSGNTEAFF.

This clone was detected only a few times. The chain uses TRBV30 and TRBJ1-6; a possible D gene is TRBD1 (5 bases). This CDR3 spans 15 amino acids. Trimming cost V 6 bases and J 3 bases, with 15 bases left between them. CDR1 and CDR2 from the germline V gene are GTSNPN and SVGIG (reference sequence). The CDR3 protein is CACLEAGFYNSPLHF. The CDR3 DNA reads TGTGCCTGCCTGGAAGCAGGGTTCTATAATTCACCCCTCCACTTT.